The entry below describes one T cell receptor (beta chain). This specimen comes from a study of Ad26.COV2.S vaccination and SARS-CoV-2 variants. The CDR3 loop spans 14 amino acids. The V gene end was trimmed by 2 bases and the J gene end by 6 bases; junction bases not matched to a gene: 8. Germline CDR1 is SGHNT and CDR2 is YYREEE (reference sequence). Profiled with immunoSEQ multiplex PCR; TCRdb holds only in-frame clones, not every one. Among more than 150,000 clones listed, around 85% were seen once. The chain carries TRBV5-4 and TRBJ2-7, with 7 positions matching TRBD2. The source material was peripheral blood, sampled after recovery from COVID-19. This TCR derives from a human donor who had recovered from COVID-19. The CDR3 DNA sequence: TGTGCCAGCAGCTTTGGGGCGGGAGCGGGCGAGCAGTACTTC. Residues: CASSFGAGAGEQYF.